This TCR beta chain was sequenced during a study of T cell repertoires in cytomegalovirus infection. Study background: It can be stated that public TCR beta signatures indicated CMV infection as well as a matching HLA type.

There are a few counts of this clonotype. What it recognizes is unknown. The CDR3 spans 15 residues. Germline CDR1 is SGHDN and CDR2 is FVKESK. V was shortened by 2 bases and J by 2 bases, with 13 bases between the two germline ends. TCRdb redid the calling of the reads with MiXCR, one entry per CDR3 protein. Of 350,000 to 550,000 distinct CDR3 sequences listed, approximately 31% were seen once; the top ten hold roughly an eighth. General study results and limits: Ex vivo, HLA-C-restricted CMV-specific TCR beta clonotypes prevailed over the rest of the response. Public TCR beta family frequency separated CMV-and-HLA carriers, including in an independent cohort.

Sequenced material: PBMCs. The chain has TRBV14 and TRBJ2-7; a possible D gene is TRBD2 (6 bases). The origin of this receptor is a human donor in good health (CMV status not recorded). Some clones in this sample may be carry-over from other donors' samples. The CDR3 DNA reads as TGTGCCAGCAGCCAATTTTCGGGGGATACCTACGAGCAGTACTTC. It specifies CASSQFSGDTYEQYF.